The T cell receptor beta chain described here comes from a study of a mutant IDH1 vaccine in newly diagnosed glioma (dated by TCRdb to the early 2020s). A note on the overall study: Patients were given eight vaccinations, in weeks 1, 3, 5, 7, 11, 15, 19 and 23, which matched visits V03 through V10. In the chemotherapy-containing groups, vaccination started alongside temozolomide cycles, whereas in patients who had radiotherapy alone it started 4-6 weeks after radiotherapy. Prior to enrollment, patients had been given standard therapy consisting of radiotherapy alone, temozolomide alone, or radiochemotherapy with temozolomide, with the combination given to most patients. Of the roughly 34 treated patients, approximately 62% were male and around 38% were female, and a mean age of around 40 years was recorded. Peripheral blood was collected at six visits: V03 (baseline), V05, V07, V10, V12 and V13. Longitudinal TCRB deep sequencing was done for about two dozen treated patients, wherever samples were available for exploratory analyses. What the authors observed across the whole study: According to the authors, sample limitations meant that analyses of patient blood samples could not be reproduced. Pseudoprogression appeared unrelated to alterations in the top peripheral T cell clonotypes detected by TCRB sequencing. Availability determined which PBMC samples were chosen for TCRB deep sequencing. Across multiple MHC alleles, vaccine-induced immune responses were seen in approximately 93% of patients.

This specimen's time point label, interpreted: week 5, during vaccination. Each vaccine dose was 300 ug of a 20-mer mutant IDH1 peptide in Montanide, given subcutaneously with topical imiquimod. The donors had newly diagnosed IDH1-mutant astrocytomas of WHO grade 3 or 4 that showed loss of nuclear ATRX. The samples were drawn from NOA16, a multicentre, single-arm, open-label phase I trial in Germany that tested a mutant IDH1 peptide vaccine in humans for the first time. Genomic DNA for TCRB sequencing was isolated from EDTA blood with the DNeasy Blood and Tissue Kit. As for this clone: It has no known antigen specificity. There are no base qualities to consult, and no much larger clone falls within one base.

Library preparation employed the immunoSEQ multiplex PCR assay. Rearranged TCR beta chain sequences were amplified with the hsTCRB Kit following the manufacturer's protocol. TCRB libraries were sequenced on an Illumina MiSeq. Per the authors' processing: Demultiplexing, trimming and gene mapping were performed with the kit vendor's proprietary platform. The source is immuneACCESS, and TCRdb retained only in-frame sequences with V and J called. Part of the clones is not carried over; for the studies checked, unresolved V genes explain less than half of this, and the remainder is unexplained. That table furnishes V, J and clone size, whereas the DNA furnished D and trimming. The sample table shows some 60,000 clones, and about 87% are seen once. The ten largest clones capture roughly 5.1% of the sample. This TCR derives from a woman aged 35 to 49 with glioma. The sample was PBMCs, taken from a glioma patient whose treatment included an IDH1 peptide vaccine.

The DNA sequence is TGTGCCAGCAGTGAGGGACTAGGGGTCGGGACCCAGTACTTC. Translated, it reads CASSEGLGVGTQYF. The sequence links TRBV2 to TRBJ2-5; TRBD2 fits 8 bases in the junction. V is trimmed back by 3 bases and J by 7 bases, and the junction contains 7 bases that no gene match accounts for. The CDR3 sequence holds 14 residues, the cysteine and phenylalanine included. The read is trimmed to its CDR3 DNA, 42 bases read in frame from base 1. The germline V gene gives CDR1 as SNHLY and CDR2 as FYNNEI. When the CDR3 is completed using the reference TRBV2 and TRBJ2-5 genes on either side, the full variable domain is EPEVTQTPSHQVTQMGQEVILRCVPISNHLYFYWYRQILGQKVEFLVSFYNNEISEKSEIFDDQFSVERPDGSNFTLKIRSTKLEDSAMYFCASSEGLGVGTQYFGPGTRLLVL.